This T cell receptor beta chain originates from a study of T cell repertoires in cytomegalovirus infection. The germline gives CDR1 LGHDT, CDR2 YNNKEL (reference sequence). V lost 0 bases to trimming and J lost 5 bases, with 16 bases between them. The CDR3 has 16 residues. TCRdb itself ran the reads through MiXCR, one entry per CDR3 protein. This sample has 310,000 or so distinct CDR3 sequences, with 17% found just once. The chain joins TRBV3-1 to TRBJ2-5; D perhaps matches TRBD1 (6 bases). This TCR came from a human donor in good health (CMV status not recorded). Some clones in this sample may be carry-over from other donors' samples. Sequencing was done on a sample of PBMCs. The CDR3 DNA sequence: TGTGCCAGCAGCCAAGATTCGGGACAAGGTCCGGAGACCCAGTACTTC. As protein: CASSQDSGQGPETQYF.